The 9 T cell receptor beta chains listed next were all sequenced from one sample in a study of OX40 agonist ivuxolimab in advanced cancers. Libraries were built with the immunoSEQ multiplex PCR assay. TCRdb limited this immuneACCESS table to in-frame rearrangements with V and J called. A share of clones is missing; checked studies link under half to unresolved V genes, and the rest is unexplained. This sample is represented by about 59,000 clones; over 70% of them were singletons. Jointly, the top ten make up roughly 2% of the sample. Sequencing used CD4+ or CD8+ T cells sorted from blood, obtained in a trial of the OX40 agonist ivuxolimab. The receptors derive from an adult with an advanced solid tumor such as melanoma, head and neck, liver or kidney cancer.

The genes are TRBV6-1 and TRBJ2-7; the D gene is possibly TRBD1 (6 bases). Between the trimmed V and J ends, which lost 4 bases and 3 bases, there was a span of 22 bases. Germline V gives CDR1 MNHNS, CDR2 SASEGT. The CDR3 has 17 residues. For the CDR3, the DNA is TGTGCCAGCAGTGGATTGGGGGCGCAAGGTTTCGACTACGAGCAGTACTTC. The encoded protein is CASSGLGAQGFDYEQYF.

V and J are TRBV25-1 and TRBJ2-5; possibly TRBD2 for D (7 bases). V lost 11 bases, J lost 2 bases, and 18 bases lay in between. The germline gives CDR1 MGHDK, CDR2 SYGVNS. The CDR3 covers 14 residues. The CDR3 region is CAYGVAGAQETQYF. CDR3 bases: TGTGCCTATGGGGTGGCGGGGGCTCAAGAGACCCAGTACTTC.

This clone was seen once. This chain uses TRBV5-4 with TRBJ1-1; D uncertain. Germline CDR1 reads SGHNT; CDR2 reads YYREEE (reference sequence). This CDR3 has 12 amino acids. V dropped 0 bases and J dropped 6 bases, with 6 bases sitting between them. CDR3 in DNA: TGTGCCAGCAGCTTGGCGGGGTCTGAAGCTTTCTTT. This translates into CASSLAGSEAFF.

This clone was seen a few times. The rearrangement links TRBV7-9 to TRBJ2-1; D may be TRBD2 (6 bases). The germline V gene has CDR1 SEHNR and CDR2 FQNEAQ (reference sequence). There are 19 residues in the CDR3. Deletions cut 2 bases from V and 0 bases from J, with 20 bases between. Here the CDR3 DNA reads TGTGCCAGCAGCTTAAGTCTCGGGTGGCGGGGATTCTCCTACAATGAGCAGTTCTTC. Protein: CASSLSLGWRGFSYNEQFF.

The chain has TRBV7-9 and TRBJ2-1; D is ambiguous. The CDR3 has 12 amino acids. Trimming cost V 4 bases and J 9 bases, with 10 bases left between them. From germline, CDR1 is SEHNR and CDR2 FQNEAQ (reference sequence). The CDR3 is CASSSSRGEQFF. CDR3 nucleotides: TGTGCCAGCAGCTCCAGTCGAGGTGAGCAGTTCTTC.

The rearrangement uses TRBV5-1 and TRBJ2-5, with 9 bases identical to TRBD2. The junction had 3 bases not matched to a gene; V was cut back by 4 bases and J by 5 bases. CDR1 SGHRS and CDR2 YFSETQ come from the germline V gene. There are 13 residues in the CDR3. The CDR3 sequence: CASSPLAGETQYF. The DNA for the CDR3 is TGCGCCAGCAGCCCCCTAGCGGGGGAGACCCAGTACTTC.

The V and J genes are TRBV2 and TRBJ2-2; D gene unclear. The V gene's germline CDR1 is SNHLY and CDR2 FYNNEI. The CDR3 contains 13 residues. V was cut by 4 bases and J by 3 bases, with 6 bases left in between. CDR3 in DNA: TGTGCCAGCAGTGCACAGTACACCGGGGAGCTGTTTTTT. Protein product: CASSAQYTGELFF. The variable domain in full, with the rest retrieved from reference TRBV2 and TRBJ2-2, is EPEVTQTPSHQVTQMGQEVILRCVPISNHLYFYWYRQILGQKVEFLVSFYNNEISEKSEIFDDQFSVERPDGSNFTLKIRSTKLEDSAMYFCASSAQYTGELFFGEGSRLTVL.

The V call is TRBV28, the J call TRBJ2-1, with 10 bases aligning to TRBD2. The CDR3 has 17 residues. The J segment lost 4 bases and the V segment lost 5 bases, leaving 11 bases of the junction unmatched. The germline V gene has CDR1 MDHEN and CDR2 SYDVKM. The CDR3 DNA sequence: TGTGCCAGCAGTGGGGAGCTCAGCGGGAGGGGATACAATGAGCAGTTCTTC. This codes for CASSGELSGRGYNEQFF.

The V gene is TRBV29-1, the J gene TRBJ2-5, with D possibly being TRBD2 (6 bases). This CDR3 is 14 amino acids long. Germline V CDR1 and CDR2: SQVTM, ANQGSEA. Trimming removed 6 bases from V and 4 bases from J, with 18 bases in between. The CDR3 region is CSVGRRAGGETQYF. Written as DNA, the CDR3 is TGCAGCGTGGGACGAAGGGCCGGGGGAGAGACCCAGTACTTC.